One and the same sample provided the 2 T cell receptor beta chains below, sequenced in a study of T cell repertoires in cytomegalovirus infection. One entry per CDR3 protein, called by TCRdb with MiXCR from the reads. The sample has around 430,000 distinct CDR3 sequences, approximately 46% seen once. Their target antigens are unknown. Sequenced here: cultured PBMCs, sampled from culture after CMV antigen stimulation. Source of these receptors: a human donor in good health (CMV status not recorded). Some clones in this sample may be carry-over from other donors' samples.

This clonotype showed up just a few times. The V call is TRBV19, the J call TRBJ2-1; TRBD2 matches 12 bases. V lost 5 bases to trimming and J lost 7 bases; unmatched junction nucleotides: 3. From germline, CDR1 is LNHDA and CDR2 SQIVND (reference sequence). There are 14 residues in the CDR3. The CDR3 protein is CASSLAGGMNEQFF. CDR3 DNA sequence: TGTGCCAGTAGTCTAGCGGGAGGGATGAATGAGCAGTTCTTC. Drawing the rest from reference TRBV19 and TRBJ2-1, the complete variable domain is DGGITQSPKYLFRKEGQNVTLSCEQNLNHDAMYWYRQDPGQGLRLIYYSQIVNDFQKGDIAEGYSVSREKKESFPLTVTSAQKNPTAFYLCASSLAGGMNEQFFGPGTRLTVL.

In DNA, the CDR3 is TGTGCCAGCAGCTTAAATCCCTTGGGGGTGAGCTCTGGAAACACCATATATTTT. Residues: CASSLNPLGVSSGNTIYF. The chain recombines TRBV7-2 with TRBJ1-3, with D possibly being TRBD1 (5 bases). The V gene's germline CDR1 is SGHTA and CDR2 FQGNSA. This CDR3 is built from 18 residues. V shed 2 bases and J shed 0 bases, with 17 bases lying between them.